The clone carrying this T cell receptor beta chain was recorded a few times. Its target is not known. Germline V gene data show CDR1 as DFQATT and CDR2 as SNEGSKA (reference sequence). The CDR3 extends over 11 amino acids. Trimming shortened V by 3 bases and J by 8 bases, and 10 bases separated the two germline ends. This specimen belongs to a study of cytomegalovirus exposure and HLA in healthy donors. Study findings and constraints: Using a false discovery rate of 0.05, a later analysis showed that roughly 16,000 TCR beta sequences were associated with HLA alleles. Common viral pathogens (according to a later analysis) appeared linked to several of the most significant clusters. As was reported, the classifier diagnosed cytomegalovirus status with high specificity and sensitivity.

Amplification used 60 Vbeta primers and 13 Jbeta primers. Libraries were prepared by immunoSEQ multiplex PCR; TCRdb keeps only in-frame clonotypes and omits some of them. This table has about 150,000 clones, more than 60% appearing once. Sequencing used PBMCs. This chain connects TRBV20-1 to TRBJ1-1; D unresolved. This TCR derives from a woman aged 40 to 50 in good health and CMV-seropositive. CDR3 sequence: CSASATEEAFF. The CDR3 DNA reads TGCAGTGCTAGCGCTACAGAAGAAGCTTTCTTT.